The clone carrying this T cell receptor (beta chain) was counted a single time. What it binds is unknown. CD45RO-negative, CCR7-positively selected cells formed the naive CD8 fraction, excluding terminally differentiated effector memory CD45RA+ cells. This sample is part of a study of shared clonotypes between healthy human individuals. Study summary: The plates for each donor numbered three CD4 naive, three CD4 memory, two CD8 naive and one CD8 memory. Study observations and caveats: Roughly 5% of naive CD4 clonotypes were common to several donors. Expectations were that clonotype sharing among donors would be affected by sequencing depth.

Replicate PCRs run on sorted subsets employed 200 to 250 ng DNA, about 27,000 T cell genomes. Sequenced by immunoSEQ multiplex PCR; TCRdb stores in-frame clones only, minus some. The profile shows approximately 1.9 million clones, 90% to 95% of them singletons. Sequencing was done on a sample of naive CD8+ T cells from PBMCs. The TCR sequence derives from a man aged 18-30 years in good health. Some clones in this sample may be carry-over from other donors' samples.

CDR3 DNA: TGTGCCAGCAGCGTCAATGGGGACAGGGAGGACACCGGGGAGCTGTTTTTT. This gives the protein CASSVNGDREDTGELFF. The chain uses TRBV9 and TRBJ2-2; 9 bases map to TRBD1. Germline V gene lookup returns CDR1 SGDLS and CDR2 YYNGEE. There are 17 residues in the CDR3. V trimming: 2 bases; J trimming: 3 bases; junction bases outside the gene matches: 8.